A single sample gave rise to the 22 T cell receptor beta chains below, sequenced in a study of response to subunit inactivated influenza vaccine. TCRdb re-called the RT-PCR reads with MiXCR, one entry per CDR3 protein. This table holds around 580,000 distinct CDR3 sequences, 13% to 15% found once. Sequenced here: PBMCs from blood, sampled approximately 12 days after vaccination. These receptors were taken from a man aged 50-60 years who received an inactivated influenza vaccine.

The chain couples TRBV24-1 to TRBJ2-1; 12 bases fit TRBD2. V gave up 9 bases and J gave up 12 bases; unmatched junction bases: 8. Germline CDR1 reads KGHDR; CDR2 reads SFDVKD. This CDR3 spans 13 amino acids. CDR3 coding DNA: TGTGCCACCCGAGGACTAGCGGGGATTGGGCAGTTCTTC. This encodes CATRGLAGIGQFF.

This clonotype has only a few counts. The chain links TRBV7-3 to TRBJ2-3; 11 nucleotides match TRBD1. This CDR3 is 15 amino acids long. Per the germline V gene, CDR1 is SGHTA and CDR2 is FQGTGA. J was trimmed by 4 bases and V by 5 bases; bases with no gene match: 5. Written as DNA, the CDR3 is TGTGCCAGCAGCGGGACAGGGGGAGGAGCAGATACGCAGTATTTT. Translating gives CASSGTGGGADTQYF.

V and J are TRBV24-1 and TRBJ2-1; D tentatively fits TRBD1 or TRBD2 (5 bases each). CDR3 length: 16 residues. CDR1 KGHDR and CDR2 SFDVKD come from the germline V gene. V lost 3 bases and J lost 1, with 12 bases in between. The CDR3 sequence is CATSDVLAGSYNEQFF. The CDR3 DNA is TGTGCCACCAGTGATGTCCTAGCAGGGTCCTACAATGAGCAGTTCTTC.

J is TRBJ2-1 and V is TRBV5-1; 9 bases line up with TRBD1. The germline CDR1 and CDR2 sequences are SGHRS and YFSETQ. This CDR3 region has 16 residues. Losses at the gene ends were 6 bases for V and 2 bases for J; bases not matched to a gene: 9. CDR3 coding DNA: TGCGCCAGCAAGGGGACGACAGGGGGTCCCTACAATGAGCAGTTCTTC. Translation: CASKGTTGGPYNEQFF.

The chain has TRBV18 and TRBJ1-5; 10 bases line up with TRBD1. This CDR3 is 16 amino acids long. Germline CDR1 is KGHSH and CDR2 is LQKENI. J was trimmed by 6 bases and V by 2 bases; bases with no gene match: 7. In DNA, the CDR3 is TGTGCCAGCTCACCATTCCGGGACAGGGGTATTCAGCCCCAGCATTTT. Translation gives CASSPFRDRGIQPQHF.

In its sample, this clonotype was seen a few times. For the CDR3, the DNA is TGTGCCAGCAGCCAACCTTCTCTAGACAAGGCAGATACGCAGTATTTT. Its translation: CASSQPSLDKADTQYF. The genes are TRBV4-2 and TRBJ2-3, with D hard to call. Germline values: CDR1 LGHNA, CDR2 YNFKEQ. This CDR3 has 16 residues. Between the trimmed V and J ends, which lost 2 bases and 4 bases, there was a span of 16 bases.

This clonotype was counted only a few times. V usage is TRBV7-3 and J usage is TRBJ2-3, with D tentatively TRBD2 (6 bases). Trimming stripped 1 base from V and 2 bases from J, with 10 bases between. The CDR3 spans 15 residues. Germline V gives CDR1 SGHTA, CDR2 FQGTGA. CDR3 protein: CASSLIASATDTQYF. The CDR3 bases are TGTGCCAGCAGCTTAATAGCTAGCGCCACAGATACGCAGTATTTT. Complete variable domain (other parts from reference TRBV7-3 and TRBJ2-3): GAGVSQTPSNKVTEKGKYVELRCDPISGHTALYWYRQSLGQGPEFLIYFQGTGAADDSGLPNDRFFAVRPEGSVSTLKIQRTERGDSAVYLCASSLIASATDTQYFGPGTRLTVL.

In the case of this clonotype: The junction differs from germline at one of its ends, possibly a read error. The chain links TRBV7-2 to TRBJ2-1; D call uncertain. The CDR3 runs 13 residues. Germline V gene sequence: CDR1 SGHTA, CDR2 FQGNSA. CDR3 amino acids: CASSLGIYDEQFF. CDR3 nucleotide sequence: TGTGCCAGCAGCTTAGGGATCTACGATGAGCAGTTCTTC.

This clonotype was picked up a small number of times. This rearrangement joins TRBV6-5 to TRBJ1-5; 8 bases align to TRBD1. The CDR3 spans 15 residues. CDR1 is MNHEY and CDR2 is SVGAGI in the germline V gene. Trimming took 3 bases from V and 3 from J; bases not matched to a gene: 4. CDR3 loop: CASSYGQGYNQPQHF. CDR3 nucleotides: TGTGCCAGCAGTTATGGACAGGGTTACAATCAGCCCCAGCATTTT.

The rearrangement joins TRBV4-3 to TRBJ2-3, with 7 bases aligning to TRBD2. Trimming removed 3 bases from V and 4 bases from J; junction bases left unmatched: 10. Germline V CDR1 and CDR2: LGHNA, YSLEER. The CDR3 is 16 residues long. In nucleotides, the CDR3 is TGCGCCAGCAGCCACTTCATGACTAGCAAGTCAGATACGCAGTATTTT. Its translation: CASSHFMTSKSDTQYF.

The chain has TRBV4-2 and TRBJ2-2; D remains ambiguous. The V gene's germline CDR1 is LGHNA and CDR2 YNFKEQ. The CDR3 runs 15 residues. Trimming stripped 5 bases from V and 6 bases from J, with 16 bases between. Here the CDR3 DNA reads TGTGCCAGCAGCTCCCCCCTTGGAGTGTCCGGGGAGCTGTTTTTT. Amino acids: CASSSPLGVSGELFF.

V and J are TRBV12-3 or TRBV12-4 and TRBJ2-4; no firm D call. The V gene lost 5 bases and the J gene lost 1 base, with 15 bases spanning the gap. The CDR3 is 16 residues long. The DNA of the CDR3 is TGTGCCAGCAGTCACACACCCCCCTACGCCAAAAACATTCAGTACTTC. Protein sequence: CASSHTPPYAKNIQYF.

The chain has TRBV18 and TRBJ2-1, with D hard to call. CDR1 KGHSH and CDR2 LQKENI come from the germline V gene. The CDR3 has 13 residues. V was clipped by 4 bases and J by 15 bases, with 19 bases between them. CDR3 region: CASSHTSDPSGFF. DNA for the CDR3: TGTGCCAGCTCACACACCTCGGACCCTTCCGGGTTCTTC.

The rearrangement links TRBV7-2 to TRBJ1-3; perhaps TRBD1 as D (5 bases). V was pared by 0 bases and J by 0 bases, with 9 bases between. The germline V gene has CDR1 SGHTA and CDR2 FQGNSA. There are 16 residues in the CDR3. CDR3 DNA sequence: TGTGCCAGCAGCTTAGCTGGACAAAGCTCTGGAAACACCATATATTTT. Amino acids: CASSLAGQSSGNTIYF.

The V gene is TRBV7-2, the J gene TRBJ2-5, with D possibly TRBD1 on 6 matching bases. The CDR3 spans 14 residues. The germline V gene has CDR1 SGHTA and CDR2 FQGNSA. The germline V and J ends were trimmed by 1 base and 7 bases, with 13 bases remaining between them. In nucleotides, the CDR3 is TGTGCCAGCAGCTTAGGGGGCAGAGGGGGGACCCAGTACTTC. Translated: CASSLGGRGGTQYF.

This clonotype has ten or more counts. This chain links TRBV9 with TRBJ1-6; D call uncertain. V lost 4 bases, J lost 3 bases, and 14 bases lay in between. Germline CDR1 and CDR2: SGDLS and YYNGEE. The CDR3 is 16 amino acids. In DNA form, the CDR3 reads TGTGCCAGCAGCCCTAGGGAGGGTAGCTATAATTCACCCCTCCACTTT. It translates to CASSPREGSYNSPLHF. Filled out from reference TRBV9 and TRBJ1-6, the complete variable domain reads DSGVTQTPKHLITATGQRVTLRCSPRSGDLSVYWYQQSLDQGLQFLIQYYNGEERAKGNILERFSAQQFPDLHSELNLSSLELGDSALYFCASSPREGSYNSPLHFGNGTRLTVT.

There are a few counts of this clonotype. The chain uses TRBV27 and TRBJ1-6; D unresolved. The CDR3 length is 14 residues. CDR1 is MNHEY, CDR2 SMNVEV, per germline (reference sequence). The CDR3 spells CVSGNSAYNSPLHF. CDR3 coding DNA: TGTGTATCGGGGAATTCTGCCTATAATTCACCCCTCCACTTT.

This clonotype has a handful of counts. The V call is TRBV28, the J call TRBJ2-1, with a weak D call TRBD2 (5 bases). Germline loops: CDR1 MDHEN, CDR2 SYDVKM. The CDR3 is 15 amino acids. V lost 5 bases, J lost 0 bases, and 11 bases lay in between. The DNA for the CDR3 is TGTGCCAGCAGTGCTAGCCCCAGCTCCTACAATGAGCAGTTCTTC. Translated: CASSASPSSYNEQFF.

The CDR3 protein is CASNRRGFYEQYF. The CDR3 DNA is TGTGCCAGCAACCGTAGGGGATTTTACGAGCAGTACTTC. The chain is built from TRBV6-2 or TRBV6-3 and TRBJ2-7; possible D gene TRBD1, 5 bases. Deletions cut 7 bases from V and 4 bases from J, with 14 bases between. This CDR3 contains 13 residues. The germline CDR1 and CDR2 sequences are MNHEY and SVGEGT.

The CDR3 DNA is TGTGCCAGCAGTACGACCGGGACAGGGTTAGGAGGGGAAAAACTGTTTTTT. This sequence encodes CASSTTGTGLGGEKLFF. The chain employs TRBV27 and TRBJ1-4; 9 nucleotides match TRBD1. Germline CDR1 MNHEY, CDR2 SMNVEV (reference sequence). The CDR3 covers 17 residues. Trimming at V came to 5 bases and at J to 8 bases, leaving 15 bases not matched to a gene.

In its sample, this clonotype was seen a few times. The rearrangement uses TRBV28 and TRBJ2-2, with 8 nucleotides matching TRBD2. V gave up 6 bases and J gave up 4 bases; unmatched junction bases: 7. The CDR3 length is 15 residues. Germline CDR1 is MDHEN and CDR2 is SYDVKM. CDR3 loop: CASSSVGGGTGELFF. For the CDR3, the DNA is TGTGCCAGCAGCTCCGTCGGGGGGGGCACCGGGGAGCTGTTTTTT.

This clonotype has a count of ten or more. The chain employs TRBV7-9 and TRBJ2-3; D is ambiguous. This CDR3 has 12 amino acids. Looked up from germline, CDR1 is SEHNR and CDR2 is FQNEAQ (reference sequence). With 5 bases removed from V and 6 bases from J, the gap between germline ends came to 9 bases. CDR3 DNA sequence: TGTGCCAGCAGCCGGATCTCGGATACGCAGTATTTT. Translated, it gives CASSRISDTQYF.